Listed here are 25 T cell receptor beta chains from one sample, sequenced in a study of T cells in Graves' hyperthyroidism and ophthalmopathy. Amplification targeted TCR beta CDR3 regions from RNA transcripts. HTBI primers were employed in a first-round RT-PCR of the TCR CDR3. From the multiplex PCR reads, TCRdb called clonotypes with MiXCR, one entry per CDR3 protein. This table has 610,000 or so distinct CDR3 sequences, around 42% appearing once. The sequencing input was peripheral blood or thyroid tissue (not recorded which). The receptors originated from a woman aged 18-29 years with Graves' hyperthyroidism.

There are many counts of this clonotype. The chain joins TRBV5-1 to TRBJ1-1, with 7 positions matching TRBD1. The J segment lost 2 bases and the V segment lost 3 bases, leaving 7 bases of the junction unmatched. CDR1 is SGHRS and CDR2 is YFSETQ in the germline V gene. The CDR3 runs to 15 residues. In DNA, the CDR3 is TGCGCCAGCAGCTCCCGGGGACAGCGAAACACTGAAGCTTTCTTT. Amino acids: CASSSRGQRNTEAFF.

This clonotype appeared many times. The chain combines TRBV11-2 with TRBJ2-5; D gene unclear. The germline V and J ends were trimmed by 4 bases and 1 base, with 7 bases remaining between them. In germline, CDR1 is SGHAT, CDR2 FQNNGV. The CDR3 is 13 amino acids. The CDR3 region is CASSSTLQETQYF. DNA of the CDR3: TGTGCCAGCAGCTCTACCCTCCAAGAGACCCAGTACTTC.

The V call is TRBV2, the J call TRBJ1-5; no clear D. CDR1 and CDR2 (germline): SNHLY, FYNNEI. This CDR3 spans 13 amino acids. V was clipped by 5 bases and J by 14 bases, with 19 bases between them. The CDR3 here is CASSSAEAPYEHF. The CDR3 coding sequence is TGTGCCAGCAGTTCTGCGGAGGCCCCCTACGAGCATTTT.

As to this clonotype: Possible read error: a much larger clone is one base away. The genes are TRBV7-2 and TRBJ2-1; maybe TRBD2 (6 bases). Germline-derived CDR1 and CDR2 are SGHTA and FQGNSA. This CDR3 has 16 residues. In nucleotides, the CDR3 is TGTGCCAGCAGCTTAGCAGGGAGGTACTCCTACAATGAGCAGCTCTTC. It encodes CASSLAGRYSYNEQLF.

The CDR3 region is CASSSVVATDTQYF. In DNA, the CDR3 is TGTGCCAGTAGTAGCGTCGTGGCCACAGATACGCAGTATTTT. V usage is TRBV19 and J usage is TRBJ2-3; D gene uncertain. The germline V and J ends were trimmed by 4 bases and 2 bases, with 10 bases remaining between them. The CDR3 covers 14 residues. Germline CDR1 reads LNHDA; CDR2 reads SQIVND (reference sequence).

A single count supports this clonotype. J is TRBJ2-5 and V is TRBV20-1, with D perhaps TRBD1 or TRBD2 (5 bases each). Germline V gene lookup returns CDR1 DFQATT and CDR2 SNEGSKA (reference sequence). V was trimmed by 5 bases and J by 5 bases, leaving 18 bases between them. The CDR3 consists of 14 residues. In DNA form, the CDR3 reads TGCAGTGCTGGCCCCGGGACCCGCTCGGAGACCCAGTACTTC. It yields the protein CSAGPGTRSETQYF.

This clonotype was seen repeatedly, ten times or more. V and J are TRBV7-3 and TRBJ2-2; no reliable D call. Trimming took 2 bases from V and 6 from J, leaving 13 bases between them. The CDR3 runs to 15 residues. Per germline, CDR1 SGHTA and CDR2 FQGTGA. CDR3 in amino acids: CASSLPRAPPGELFF. The CDR3 nucleotides are TGTGCCAGCAGCTTACCTAGGGCCCCTCCCGGGGAGCTGTTTTTT.

The V call is TRBV29-1, the J call TRBJ2-5; 8 bases match TRBD1. The V segment lost 7 bases and the J segment 2 bases; nucleotides outside the gene matches: 9. The germline V gene encodes CDR1 SQVTM and CDR2 ANQGSEA. The CDR3 covers 14 residues. CDR3 protein: CSARQGHWQETQYF. The CDR3 DNA reads as TGCAGCGCTAGACAGGGGCACTGGCAAGAGACCCAGTACTTC.

This clonotype showed up many times. V and J are TRBV11-3 and TRBJ1-5, with D unclear. The germline V gene encodes CDR1 SGHNT and CDR2 YENEEA. Trimming took 5 bases from V and 11 from J, leaving 4 bases between them. The CDR3 is made up of 9 amino acids. In nucleotides, the CDR3 is TGTGCCAGCAGCCCGGCCCAGCATTTT. Translated, it gives CASSPAQHF. Drawing the rest from reference TRBV11-3 and TRBJ1-5, the complete variable domain is EAGVVQSPRYKIIEKKQPVAFWCNPISGHNTLYWYLQNLGQGPELLIRYENEEAVDDSQLPKDRFSAERLKGVDSTLKIQPAELGDSAVYLCASSPAQHFGDGTRLSIL.

The sample holds a few counts of this clonotype. This chain joins TRBV9 and TRBJ2-7, with D possibly being TRBD1 (5 bases). The V end was cut by 0 bases, the J end by 3 bases, with 13 bases between. Germline V gives CDR1 SGDLS, CDR2 YYNGEE. The CDR3 contains 15 residues. The CDR3 region is CASSVATGWDYEQYF. CDR3 DNA sequence: TGTGCCAGCAGCGTAGCTACAGGTTGGGACTACGAGCAGTACTTC.

V gene TRBV4-3 combines with J gene TRBJ2-5; no firm D call. Germline V CDR1 and CDR2: LGHNA, YSLEER. Trimming cost V 1 base and J 7 bases, with 4 bases left between them. CDR3 length equals 11 residues. CDR3 sequence reads: CASSQVTTQYF. Here the CDR3 DNA reads TGCGCCAGCAGCCAAGTGACGACCCAGTACTTC.

J is TRBJ2-2 and V is TRBV29-1, with D perhaps TRBD1 (6 bases). This CDR3 has 12 residues. Trimming removed 6 bases at V and 7 bases at J, with 12 bases between. Germline CDR1 and CDR2: SQVTM and ANQGSEA. The CDR3 sequence: CSVRGSSGELFF. CDR3 DNA sequence: TGCAGCGTAAGGGGGAGCAGCGGGGAGCTGTTTTTT.

This clonotype was found many times. This rearrangement joins TRBV6-6 to TRBJ1-2; maybe TRBD1 (6 bases). The germline V gene encodes CDR1 MNHNY and CDR2 SVGAGI (reference sequence). Trimming removed 6 bases at V and 4 bases at J, with 15 bases between. The CDR3 has 14 residues. In DNA form, the CDR3 reads TGTGCCAGCAGCGGAACCGGGACAACCTATGGCTACACCTTC. The encoded protein is CASSGTGTTYGYTF.

The CDR3 DNA reads TGTGCCAGCAGCTTGAACAATAGCGCGGGCCGCGAGTACTTC. Residues: CASSLNNSAGREYF. The chain uses TRBV7-9 and TRBJ2-7; D is perhaps TRBD2 (5 bases). V lost 3 bases and J lost 11, with 20 bases in between. The germline V gene encodes CDR1 SEHNR and CDR2 FQNEAQ (reference sequence). The CDR3 sequence is 14 residues long.

This clonotype was observed at least ten times. The chain uses TRBV18 and TRBJ1-1; D gene ambiguous. The CDR3 totals 13 residues. Germline assignment: CDR1 KGHSH and CDR2 LQKENI. The V and J ends lost 3 bases and 7 bases respectively, with 12 bases between them. This chain's CDR3 is CASSPEVASEAFF. The CDR3 bases are TGTGCCAGCTCACCGGAAGTAGCGAGTGAAGCTTTCTTT.

This clonotype was detected many times. V usage is TRBV27 and J usage is TRBJ2-5; D is unclear. V dropped 4 bases and J dropped 5 bases, with 11 bases sitting between them. Per germline, CDR1 MNHEY and CDR2 SMNVEV (reference sequence). There are 13 residues in the CDR3. The CDR3 spells CASSSVDRETQYF. CDR3 bases: TGTGCCAGCAGTTCAGTCGATAGGGAGACCCAGTACTTC.

This chain uses TRBV9 with TRBJ1-2, with D uncertain. Deletions cut 3 bases from V and 5 bases from J, with 14 bases between. From germline, CDR1 is SGDLS and CDR2 YYNGEE. The CDR3 extends over 14 amino acids. CDR3 DNA sequence: TGTGCCAGCAGCGACGAGCCAGCGGGGTATGGCTACACCTTC. This encodes CASSDEPAGYGYTF.

The chain combines TRBV19 with TRBJ1-2; D perhaps matches TRBD1 (6 bases). The germline V gene encodes CDR1 LNHDA and CDR2 SQIVND (reference sequence). The CDR3 is 14 residues long. With 8 bases removed from V and 3 bases from J, the gap between germline ends came to 16 bases. Here the CDR3 reads CASYQGWGYYGYTF. CDR3 coding DNA: TGTGCCAGTTACCAGGGGTGGGGATACTATGGCTACACCTTC.

Ten or more counts support this clonotype. The rearrangement links TRBV2 to TRBJ2-5, with no clear D. This CDR3 is 13 amino acids long. Germline V gives CDR1 SNHLY, CDR2 FYNNEI. Trimming cost V 3 bases and J 3 bases, with 8 bases left between them. This CDR3 reads CASSEGNEETQYF. As DNA, the CDR3 is TGTGCCAGCAGTGAGGGAAATGAAGAGACCCAGTACTTC. The full variable domain, completed using reference TRBV2 and TRBJ2-5, is EPEVTQTPSHQVTQMGQEVILRCVPISNHLYFYWYRQILGQKVEFLVSFYNNEISEKSEIFDDQFSVERPDGSNFTLKIRSTKLEDSAMYFCASSEGNEETQYFGPGTRLLVL.

This clonotype was found many times. The chain has TRBV9 and TRBJ2-7; TRBD2 might be the D (5 bases). Germline V gene sequence: CDR1 SGDLS, CDR2 YYNGEE. V lost 2 bases and J 2 bases, leaving 11 bases between the germline ends. The CDR3 consists of 14 residues. The CDR3 sequence: CASSVSSEAYEQYF. In nucleotides, the CDR3 is TGTGCCAGCAGCGTGAGTAGCGAGGCCTACGAGCAGTACTTC.

This clonotype was observed at least ten times. The chain links TRBV19 to TRBJ1-5; perhaps TRBD1 as D (6 bases). The CDR3 extends over 15 amino acids. The germline V gene encodes CDR1 LNHDA and CDR2 SQIVND (reference sequence). Trimming left V 3 bases short and J 5 bases short, with 14 bases between. CDR3 sequence: CASSIRQGTDQPQHF. CDR3 in DNA: TGTGCCAGTAGTATCAGGCAGGGGACGGATCAGCCCCAGCATTTT.

Many counts were recorded for this clonotype. V is TRBV20-1 and J is TRBJ2-2, with TRBD2 matching over 9 bases. CDR1 and CDR2 (germline): DFQATT, SNEGSKA (reference sequence). The CDR3 has 17 amino acids. V shed 2 bases and J 3 bases; nucleotides not matched to a gene: 10. The CDR3 DNA reads as TGCAGTGCTAGATCGGCTAGCGGGATGGTTGACACCGGGGAGCTGTTTTTT. Translating it yields CSARSASGMVDTGELFF.

The chain joins TRBV7-9 to TRBJ2-2; D gene uncertain. Germline lookup yields CDR1 SEHNR and CDR2 FQNEAQ (reference sequence). There are 14 residues in the CDR3. The V gene lost 3 bases and the J gene lost 3 bases, with 8 bases spanning the gap. As DNA, the CDR3 is TGTGCCAGCAGCTTGGGCCGGGACACCGGGGAGCTGTTTTTT. Its translation is CASSLGRDTGELFF.

V gene TRBV6-5 combines with J gene TRBJ2-2; D uncertain. This CDR3 contains 13 residues. V was cut by 4 bases and J by 6 bases, with 9 bases left in between. Germline V gene sequence: CDR1 MNHEY, CDR2 SVGAGI. The DNA of the CDR3 is TGTGCCAGCAGTTCCGACCTGGCCGGGGAGCTGTTTTTT. Protein: CASSSDLAGELFF.

The V call is TRBV7-8, the J call TRBJ1-1; 8 positions agree with TRBD1. Germline V CDR1 and CDR2: SGHVS, FQNEAQ. This CDR3 has 16 amino acids. V shed 1 base and J 10 bases; nucleotides not matched to a gene: 14. The CDR3 sequence: CASSLVQGGGGAAAFF. In nucleotides, the CDR3 is TGTGCCAGCAGCTTAGTACAGGGGGGAGGAGGGGCGGCAGCTTTCTTT.